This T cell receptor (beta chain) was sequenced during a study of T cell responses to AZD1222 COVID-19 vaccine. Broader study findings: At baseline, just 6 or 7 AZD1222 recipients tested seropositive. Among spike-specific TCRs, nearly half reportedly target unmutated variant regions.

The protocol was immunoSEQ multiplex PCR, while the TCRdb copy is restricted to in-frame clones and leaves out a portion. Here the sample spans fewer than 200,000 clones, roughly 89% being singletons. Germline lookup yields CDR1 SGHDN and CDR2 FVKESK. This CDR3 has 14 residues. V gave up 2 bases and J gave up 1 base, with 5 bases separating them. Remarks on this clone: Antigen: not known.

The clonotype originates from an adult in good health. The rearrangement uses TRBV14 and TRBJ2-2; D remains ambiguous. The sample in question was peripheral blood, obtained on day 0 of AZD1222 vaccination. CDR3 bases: TGTGCCAGCAGCCAATCTAGGAACACCGGGGAGCTGTTTTTT. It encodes CASSQSRNTGELFF.